These T cell receptor beta chains were read from a single sample in a study of blood T cell repertoires in COVID-19. Using immunoSEQ multiplex PCR, the repertoire was profiled, and TCRdb retains in-frame clones only, with some absent. The sample holds tens of thousands of clones, under 85% seen once. The material sequenced was peripheral blood. These TCRs come from an elderly man with acute or convalescent COVID-19. Each CDR3 is given with its conserved first and last residue. The order of the fields is V gene, D gene, J gene, clone size, CDR3 protein, CDR3 DNA. A D gene is named only where the DNA matches it firmly. Expanded clones get a size class; other rows say once, few or many, or leave the size out.

TRBV18	.	TRBJ1-2	.	CASSRPNGGKAYGYTF	TGTGCCAGCTCACGGCCGAACGGGGGGAAGGCGTATGGCTACACCTTC
TRBV6-5	.	TRBJ2-2	once	CASSFSGELFF	TGTGCCAGCAGTTTTTCGGGGGAGCTGTTTTTT
TRBV12-5	.	TRBJ2-5	once	CASGLVRTAPETQYF	TGTGCTAGTGGTTTGGTCCGGACAGCCCCTGAGACCCAGTACTTC
TRBV10-3	TRBD1	TRBJ1-2	few	CAISQDRRYGYTF	TGTGCCATCAGTCAGGACAGGCGATATGGCTACACCTTC
TRBV6-6	TRBD1	TRBJ1-2	.	CASSQGALNNGYTF	TGTGCCAGCAGTCAGGGGGCGTTAAATAATGGCTACACCTTC
TRBV12-5	TRBD2	TRBJ2-7	.	CASGSGTSGGKQYF	TGTGCTAGTGGCTCCGGGACTAGCGGGGGTAAGCAGTACTTC
TRBV7-9	TRBD1	TRBJ2-7	.	CASSSTLGQGKQYF	TGTGCCAGCAGTTCAACCCTAGGACAGGGCAAGCAGTACTTC
TRBV3-1/TRBV3-2	.	TRBJ2-3	.	CASSHGGTDTQYF	TGTGCCAGCAGCCACGGCGGGACAGATACGCAGTATTTT
TRBV2	TRBD2	TRBJ2-3	.	CAGSPLGGDTDTQYF	TGTGCCGGCTCCCCTCTGGGGGGGGACACAGATACGCAGTATTTT
TRBV12-5	TRBD1	TRBJ1-5	.	CASGSRTGGSSNQPQHF	TGTGCTAGTGGTTCCCGAACAGGGGGCTCATCGAATCAGCCCCAGCATTTT
TRBV3-1/TRBV3-2	TRBD1	TRBJ1-1	.	CASTNQGGNTEAFF	TGTGCCAGTACTAACCAGGGGGGGAACACTGAAGCTTTCTTT
TRBV19	.	TRBJ2-2	.	CASSPNRLFKDTGELFF	TGTGCCAGTAGTCCCAACAGGCTTTTTAAGGACACCGGGGAGCTGTTTTTT
TRBV11-2	TRBD2	TRBJ2-1	.	CASTIAGGRGNEQFF	TGTGCCAGCACAATAGCGGGGGGGCGGGGGAATGAGCAGTTCTTC
TRBV2	.	TRBJ1-2	.	CASSEAEALNYGYTF	TGTGCCAGCAGTGAAGCGGAGGCGCTCAACTATGGCTACACCTTC
TRBV5-4	.	TRBJ2-5	.	CASSRGTHQETQYF	TGTGCCAGCAGTCGGGGGACGCACCAAGAGACCCAGTACTTC
TRBV12-3/TRBV12-4	.	TRBJ1-1	.	CASSQSGYTEAFF	TGTGCCAGCAGTCAGTCAGGGTACACTGAAGCTTTCTTT
TRBV5-1	.	TRBJ2-2	.	CASSWWQSTGELFF	TGCGCCAGCAGCTGGTGGCAAAGCACCGGGGAGCTGTTTTTT
TRBV5-1	TRBD2	TRBJ2-3	.	CASSRLAGGTGDTQYF	TGCGCCAGCAGCCGTCTAGCGGGGGGGACGGGAGATACGCAGTATTTT
TRBV5-1	.	TRBJ2-6	.	CASSPPGTGANVLTF	TGCGCCAGCAGCCCACCAGGGACTGGGGCCAACGTCCTGACTTTC
TRBV5-4	TRBD1	TRBJ1-2	.	CASSRPDRGDYGYTF	TGTGCCAGCAGCCGACCTGACAGGGGCGACTATGGCTACACCTTC
TRBV5-1	.	TRBJ2-7	.	CASSVQALSHEQYF	TGCGCCAGCAGCGTCCAGGCTCTTTCCCACGAGCAGTACTTC
TRBV3-1/TRBV3-2	.	TRBJ2-1	.	CASGWGPNNEQFF	TGTGCCTCCGGGTGGGGCCCTAACAATGAGCAGTTCTTC
TRBV5-6	.	TRBJ1-2	.	CASSFLPGHPIIF	TGTGCCAGCAGCTTCCTACCGGGACACCCGATAATCTTC
TRBV4-1	.	TRBJ1-6	.	CASSQVSRGNSPLHF	TGCGCCAGCAGCCAAGTGTCAAGGGGTAATTCACCCCTCCACTTT
TRBV19	.	TRBJ2-7	few	CASSTSGYEQYF	TGTGCCAGTAGTACCTCGGGCTACGAGCAGTACTTC
TRBV7-8	TRBD2	TRBJ2-3	.	CASSFLAGTSTDTQYF	TGTGCCAGCAGCTTCCTAGCGGGTACCAGCACAGATACGCAGTATTTT
TRBV11-3	.	TRBJ1-1	.	CASSLARAGEAFF	TGTGCCAGCAGCTTAGCGCGAGCGGGTGAAGCTTTCTTT
TRBV6-1	.	TRBJ2-1	.	CASSELAEGVEQFF	TGTGCCAGCAGTGAACTAGCGGAGGGGGTTGAGCAGTTCTTC
TRBV18	.	TRBJ2-7	.	CASSPRSTAFYEQYF	TGTGCCAGCTCACCACGTTCAACAGCCTTCTACGAGCAGTACTTC